A single sample is the source of the 11 T cell receptor beta chains below, sequenced in a study of T-cell memory formation after mild COVID-19. TCRdb itself ran the 5' RACE reads through MiXCR, one entry per CDR3 protein. This table has about 360,000 distinct CDR3 sequences, approximately 15% appearing once. The material sequenced was PBMCs or a T cell subset sorted from them (not recorded which). The receptors here all came from a man younger than 35 who had mild COVID-19 (a few samples of this study predate the infection). Cell type and time point are not known.

The J gene is TRBJ2-1, the V gene TRBV7-2; TRBD1 is a possible D gene (8 bases). V lost 7 bases and J lost 0, with 16 bases in between. The CDR3 totals 16 residues. Germline V gives CDR1 SGHTA, CDR2 FQGNSA. CDR3 sequence reads: CASIRRGTGSYNEQFF. DNA for the CDR3: TGTGCCAGCATCCGGCGGGGGACAGGCTCCTACAATGAGCAGTTCTTC. The entire variable domain, with the rest obtained from reference TRBV7-2 and TRBJ2-1, is as follows: GAGVSQSPSNKVTEKGKDVELRCDPISGHTALYWYRQSLGQGLEFLIYFQGNSAPDKSGLPSDRFSAERTGGSVSTLTIQRTQQEDSAVYLCASIRRGTGSYNEQFFGPGTRLTVL.

In this sample, this clonotype turned up many times. The chain recombines TRBV9 with TRBJ2-3; maybe TRBD1 (7 bases). Deletions cut 0 bases from V and 4 bases from J, with 12 bases between. Germline assignment: CDR1 SGDLS and CDR2 YYNGEE. This CDR3 comprises 15 residues. CDR3 sequence: CASSVATGEADTQYF. The CDR3 coding sequence is TGTGCCAGCAGCGTAGCAACAGGGGAGGCAGATACGCAGTATTTT.

The sample holds many counts of this clonotype. The chain links TRBV24-1 to TRBJ2-1; D is perhaps TRBD2 (5 bases). Deletions cut 2 bases from V and 16 bases from J, with 14 bases between. The CDR3 sequence is 12 residues long. Germline lookup yields CDR1 KGHDR and CDR2 SFDVKD. Written as DNA, the CDR3 is TGTGCCACCAGTGATTCTCCTAGCCGTCAATTCTTC. Protein product: CATSDSPSRQFF.

V gene TRBV19 combines with J gene TRBJ1-5; D unclear. Germline loops: CDR1 LNHDA, CDR2 SQIVND (reference sequence). The CDR3 has 13 amino acids. Trimming stripped 7 bases from V and 5 bases from J, with 12 bases between. The CDR3 DNA sequence: TGTGCCAGTACGGATTTTCCCCATCAGCCCCAGCATTTT. This sequence encodes CASTDFPHQPQHF.

This clonotype was counted at least ten times. The genes are TRBV4-2 and TRBJ1-4; D is possibly TRBD1 (5 bases). The CDR3 contains 15 residues. CDR1 is LGHNA and CDR2 is YNFKEQ in the germline V gene. The V gene lost 1 base and the J gene lost 6 bases, with 12 bases spanning the gap. In nucleotides, the CDR3 is TGTGCCAGCAGCCAAGTCACACAGGAGGATGAAAAACTGTTTTTT. It codes for CASSQVTQEDEKLFF.

This sequence joins TRBV6-2 or TRBV6-3 and TRBJ2-7; no reliable D call. Germline V CDR1 and CDR2: MNHEY, SVGEGT. CDR3 length: 13 residues. The V end lost 4 bases, the J end lost 2 bases, and 9 bases lay between the germline ends. Here the CDR3 reads CASSSQAAYEQYV. The CDR3 DNA reads as TGTGCCAGCAGTTCCCAGGCGGCCTACGAGCAGTACGTC.

This clonotype was counted only a few times. The V gene is TRBV5-1, the J gene TRBJ2-3, with D unclear. V was cut by 4 bases and J by 0 bases, with 21 bases left in between. Germline CDR1 reads SGHRS; CDR2 reads YFSETQ. The CDR3 spans 18 residues. CDR3 residues: CASSPGLGQVSSTDTQYF. CDR3 DNA sequence: TGCGCCAGCAGCCCGGGTCTAGGGCAAGTTTCTAGCACAGATACGCAGTATTTT.

The chain uses TRBV20-1 and TRBJ1-2; D uncertain. V lost 6 bases to trimming and J lost 8 bases, with 4 bases between them. The length of the CDR3 is 8 residues. Germline V gene data show CDR1 as DFQATT and CDR2 as SNEGSKA (reference sequence). This chain's CDR3 is CSAYGYTF. The CDR3 bases are TGCAGTGCGTACGGCTACACCTTC.

The chain joins TRBV30 to TRBJ1-5; D gene uncertain. This CDR3 region has 14 residues. Looked up from germline, CDR1 is GTSNPN and CDR2 is SVGIG (reference sequence). V was trimmed by 2 bases and J by 4 bases, leaving 12 bases between them. The CDR3 DNA sequence: TGTGCCTGGAGTACCAACAGCTTTAATCAGCCCCAGCATTTT. Its translation: CAWSTNSFNQPQHF.

This clonotype has a handful of counts. The J gene is TRBJ1-1, the V gene TRBV27; no clear D gene. CDR3 size: 12 residues. Looked up from germline, CDR1 is MNHEY and CDR2 is SMNVEV (reference sequence). Trimming pared 4 bases from V and 11 bases from J, leaving 14 bases between. The CDR3 bases are TGTGCCAGCAGTTCCATCGGTAGATCGGCTTTCTTT. Protein sequence: CASSSIGRSAFF.

This clonotype was counted between two and nine times. This chain links TRBV6-5 with TRBJ1-6; TRBD1 aligns across 7 bases. The CDR3 is 15 residues long. Germline CDR1 reads MNHEY; CDR2 reads SVGAGI. Trimming took 6 bases from V and 5 from J; bases not matched to a gene: 7. The CDR3 sequence: CASSRTGRNNSPLHF. CDR3 in DNA: TGTGCCAGCAGCCGGACAGGACGTAATAATTCACCCCTCCACTTT.